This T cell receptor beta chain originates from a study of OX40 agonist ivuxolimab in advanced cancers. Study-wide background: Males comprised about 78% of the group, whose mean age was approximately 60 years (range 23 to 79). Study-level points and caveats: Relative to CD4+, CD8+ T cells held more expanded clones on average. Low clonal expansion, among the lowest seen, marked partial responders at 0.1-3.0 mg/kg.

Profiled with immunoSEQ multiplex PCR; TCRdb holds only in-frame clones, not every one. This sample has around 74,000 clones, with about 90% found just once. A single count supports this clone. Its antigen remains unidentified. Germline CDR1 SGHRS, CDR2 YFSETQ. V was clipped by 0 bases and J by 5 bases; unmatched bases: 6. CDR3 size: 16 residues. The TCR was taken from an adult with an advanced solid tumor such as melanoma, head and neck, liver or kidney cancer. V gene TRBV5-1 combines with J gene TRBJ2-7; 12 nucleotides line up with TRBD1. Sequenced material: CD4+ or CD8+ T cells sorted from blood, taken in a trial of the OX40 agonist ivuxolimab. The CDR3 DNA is TGCGCCAGCAGCTTGGACGGGACAGGGGGCGGCCACGAGCAGTACTTC. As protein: CASSLDGTGGGHEQYF.